This TCR beta chain originates from a study of shared clonotypes between healthy human individuals. Study at large: The plates for each donor numbered three CD4 naive, three CD4 memory, two CD8 naive and one CD8 memory. Study-level findings and limits: When compared with the clonotypes that were shared by all four sorted-subset donors, the non-shared clonotypes turned out to have lower generation probabilities. Naive subsets usually exceeded memory subsets in estimated richness.

In its sample, this clone was seen a few times. The antigen is unknown. Repertoires were generated with immunoSEQ multiplex PCR, while TCRdb's copy carries only in-frame clones and drops some. Among some 2,500,000 clones, 85% to 95% were seen once, and the ten largest hold more than 0.35%. Trimming removed 11 bases at V and 2 bases at J, with 12 bases between. Germline loops: CDR1 MDHEN, CDR2 SYDVKM. The CDR3 is made up of 12 amino acids. Within Nashville, Tennessee resided all donors, each a Caucasian adult. This receptor was identified in a man between 18 and 29 years old in good health. Some clones in this sample may be carry-over from other donors' samples. V usage is TRBV28 and J usage is TRBJ1-2; D is unresolved. Sequencing was done on a sample of naive CD4+ T cells from PBMCs. Stated subset: CD45RA+ positively selected. Written as DNA, the CDR3 is TGTGCCCTTCGGTATCAGAACTATGGCTACACCTTC. Translated: CALRYQNYGYTF.